What follows is one T cell receptor (beta chain) and its context. This specimen comes from a study of blood T cell repertoires in COVID-19. The repertoire was sequenced with immunoSEQ multiplex PCR; TCRdb's copy has only in-frame clones and lacks some. The table lists about 190,000 clones, roughly 80% of them singletons. The CDR3 extends over 15 amino acids. Per germline, CDR1 SGHKS and CDR2 YYEKEE (reference sequence). After removal of 6 bases from V and 4 bases from J, the junction contained 9 bases not matched to a gene. Source material: peripheral blood. The receptor was derived from a woman aged 40-49 years with acute or convalescent COVID-19. V usage is TRBV5-5 and J usage is TRBJ1-2, with 10 bases that match TRBD1. CDR3 in amino acids: CASKPTGGLGYGYTF. The CDR3 bases are TGTGCCAGCAAGCCGACAGGGGGCCTGGGCTATGGCTACACCTTC.